Below, 17 T cell receptor beta chains from the same sample are listed, as sequenced in a study of T cell changes during pregnancy in multiple sclerosis. Repertoires were generated with immunoSEQ multiplex PCR, while TCRdb's copy carries only in-frame clones and drops some. The table records roughly 48,000 clones, 95% of them present only once. Sequenced here: CD8+ T cells from peripheral blood mononuclear cells, sampled in the first trimester of pregnancy. These receptors all stem from a female donor with multiple sclerosis, enrolled in a pregnancy study.

The V call is TRBV7-2, the J call TRBJ1-1; 7 positions match TRBD1. CDR3 length equals 14 residues. Losses at the gene ends were 5 bases for V and 5 bases for J; bases not matched to a gene: 8. From germline, CDR1 is SGHTA and CDR2 FQGNSA. The CDR3 is CASSQQGLMTEAFF. The CDR3 DNA follows: TGTGCCAGCAGCCAACAGGGGTTGATGACTGAAGCTTTCTTT.

The V call is TRBV4-3, the J call TRBJ1-2; 10 bases fit TRBD1. The J segment lost 7 bases and the V segment lost 2 bases, leaving 7 bases of the junction unmatched. This CDR3 spans 15 amino acids. Germline V gene sequence: CDR1 LGHNA, CDR2 YSLEER. CDR3 protein: CASSQPGQGRVGYTF. The CDR3 coding sequence is TGCGCCAGCAGCCAACCGGGACAGGGGAGGGTTGGCTACACCTTC.

This chain uses TRBV7-9 with TRBJ1-1, with 7 bases aligning to TRBD1. The trim removed 3 bases at V and 0 bases at J, leaving 7 bases unmatched. Germline CDR1 is SEHNR and CDR2 is FQNEAQ (reference sequence). The CDR3 consists of 16 residues. The CDR3 spells CASSFNQDRMNTEAFF. CDR3 in DNA: TGTGCCAGCAGCTTTAACCAGGACAGGATGAACACTGAAGCTTTCTTT. Based on the CDR3 plus reference TRBV7-9 and TRBJ1-1, the full variable domain is DTGVSQNPRHKITKRGQNVTFRCDPISEHNRLYWYRQTLGQGPEFLTYFQNEAQLEKSRLLSDRFSAERPKGSFSTLEIQRTEQGDSAMYLCASSFNQDRMNTEAFFGQGTRLTVV.

The chain links TRBV2 to TRBJ2-3; the D gene is possibly TRBD2 (5 bases). Trimming removed 2 bases at V and 2 bases at J, with 14 bases between. CDR3 size: 16 residues. The germline V gene encodes CDR1 SNHLY and CDR2 FYNNEI. CDR3 DNA sequence: TGTGCCAGCAGTGAAATTAGGAGCGGTTACACAGATACGCAGTATTTT. Amino acid sequence: CASSEIRSGYTDTQYF.

The chain has TRBV11-2 and TRBJ1-2, with unresolved D. CDR1 SGHAT and CDR2 FQNNGV come from the germline V gene. Deletions cut 0 bases from V and 6 bases from J, with 8 bases between. The CDR3 has 13 amino acids. CDR3 sequence reads: CASSLEFRNGYTF. DNA of the CDR3: TGTGCCAGCAGCTTAGAATTCAGGAATGGCTACACCTTC.

This chain connects TRBV9 to TRBJ1-2, with 7 bases matching TRBD1. The J segment lost 1 base and the V segment lost 4 bases, leaving 4 bases of the junction unmatched. Per germline, CDR1 SGDLS and CDR2 YYNGEE. The CDR3 has 14 residues. The CDR3 DNA reads TGTGCCAGCAGCACGACAGGGCTTAACTATGGCTACACCTTC. Its translation: CASSTTGLNYGYTF.

V is TRBV7-9 and J is TRBJ1-4; D remains ambiguous. Trimming took off 5 bases at V and 0 bases at J, with 10 bases between the two ends. The CDR3 is 15 amino acids. Germline V gene lookup returns CDR1 SEHNR and CDR2 FQNEAQ (reference sequence). The CDR3 region has the DNA TGTGCCAGCAGCGGAAGTGGGCCAACTAATGAAAAACTGTTTTTT. Amino acid sequence: CASSGSGPTNEKLFF. The complete variable domain, with remaining parts taken from reference TRBV7-9 and TRBJ1-4, reads DTGVSQNPRHKITKRGQNVTFRCDPISEHNRLYWYRQTLGQGPEFLTYFQNEAQLEKSRLLSDRFSAERPKGSFSTLEIQRTEQGDSAMYLCASSGSGPTNEKLFFGSGTQLSVL.

This chain links TRBV29-1 with TRBJ1-1; D is ambiguous. V gave up 3 bases and J gave up 6 bases, with 11 bases separating them. Germline CDR1 SQVTM, CDR2 ANQGSEA. This CDR3 contains 12 residues. CDR3 sequence: CSVEGSSPEAFF. CDR3 nucleotide sequence: TGCAGCGTTGAGGGCTCTTCCCCTGAAGCTTTCTTT.

The rearrangement uses TRBV29-1 and TRBJ2-2; the match to TRBD2 covers 10 bases. Germline CDR1 is SQVTM and CDR2 is ANQGSEA. This CDR3 comprises 14 residues. V dropped 7 bases and J dropped 7; count of bases not matched to a gene: 9. The CDR3 DNA sequence: TGCAGCGCTACCGGACTAGCGGACAGCGGGGAGCTGTTTTTT. Amino acid sequence: CSATGLADSGELFF.

CDR3 amino acids: CASSLGQGYTF. The CDR3 DNA reads TGCGCCAGCAGCTTGGGCCAGGGCTACACCTTC. This chain links TRBV5-1 with TRBJ1-2; no definite D call. The V and J ends lost 0 bases and 8 bases respectively, with 5 bases between them. CDR3 length equals 11 residues. From germline, CDR1 is SGHRS and CDR2 YFSETQ.

The V gene is TRBV7-9, the J gene TRBJ1-2; D possibly corresponds to TRBD1 (5 bases). V lost 8 bases and J 4 bases, leaving 11 bases between the germline ends. From germline, CDR1 is SEHNR and CDR2 FQNEAQ (reference sequence). This CDR3 region has 12 residues. The CDR3 DNA reads TGTGCCAGCCAAGGACACGGCTATGGCTACACCTTC. This sequence encodes CASQGHGYGYTF. Full variable domain (remainder filled in from reference TRBV7-9 and TRBJ1-2): DTGVSQNPRHKITKRGQNVTFRCDPISEHNRLYWYRQTLGQGPEFLTYFQNEAQLEKSRLLSDRFSAERPKGSFSTLEIQRTEQGDSAMYLCASQGHGYGYTFGSGTRLTVV.

This clone is labeled as medium-sized. The V and J genes are TRBV6-1 and TRBJ1-1; D gene ambiguous. Trimming stripped 4 bases from V and 1 base from J, with 7 bases between. CDR3 size: 13 residues. Germline lookup yields CDR1 MNHNS and CDR2 SASEGT. CDR3 DNA sequence: TGTGCCAGCAGTGGAGGCACGAACACTGAAGCTTTCTTT. Translated: CASSGGTNTEAFF.

V gene TRBV5-5 combines with J gene TRBJ2-7; 12 positions agree with TRBD2. Unmatched junction bases numbered 8, after V lost 0 bases and J lost 1 base. The V gene's germline CDR1 is SGHKS and CDR2 YYEKEE (reference sequence). This CDR3 contains 18 residues. As DNA, the CDR3 is TGTGCCAGCAGCTTGGCCCTAGCGGGAGGGACGTGGTCCTACGAGCAGTACTTC. Translating gives CASSLALAGGTWSYEQYF. The full variable domain, with the rest looked up from reference TRBV5-5 and TRBJ2-7, is DAGVTQSPTHLIKTRGQQVTLRCSPISGHKSVSWYQQVLGQGPQFIFQYYEKEERGRGNFPDRFSARQFPNYSSELNVNALLLGDSALYLCASSLALAGGTWSYEQYFGPGTRLTVT.

This chain links TRBV9 with TRBJ2-2, with a weak D call TRBD1 (5 bases). V was cut by 1 base and J by 0 bases, with 13 bases left in between. From germline, CDR1 is SGDLS and CDR2 YYNGEE. The CDR3 extends over 17 amino acids. The CDR3 protein is CASSVQSRGTNTGELFF. The CDR3 DNA follows: TGTGCCAGCAGCGTACAGTCTAGGGGAACGAACACCGGGGAGCTGTTTTTT. The complete variable domain, with remaining parts taken from reference TRBV9 and TRBJ2-2, reads DSGVTQTPKHLITATGQRVTLRCSPRSGDLSVYWYQQSLDQGLQFLIQYYNGEERAKGNILERFSAQQFPDLHSELNLSSLELGDSALYFCASSVQSRGTNTGELFFGEGSRLTVL.

This chain uses TRBV27 with TRBJ1-5; 9 positions match TRBD1. Germline V gene sequence: CDR1 MNHEY, CDR2 SMNVEV (reference sequence). V shed 5 bases and J 1 base; nucleotides not matched to a gene: 12. The length of the CDR3 is 18 residues. This CDR3 is CASSTQTGGRQSNQPQHF. The DNA for the CDR3 is TGTGCCAGCAGTACTCAGACAGGGGGGAGACAGAGCAATCAGCCCCAGCATTTT.

V is TRBV9 and J is TRBJ2-4; TRBD2 aligns across 7 bases. CDR1 is SGDLS and CDR2 is YYNGEE in the germline V gene. The CDR3 is 15 residues long. With V trimmed by 4 bases and J by 6 bases, 10 bases remained unmatched. The DNA of the CDR3 is TGTGCCAGCAGCCCTTCTGGGGTAGCGGGAAACATTCAGTACTTC. It encodes CASSPSGVAGNIQYF.

The rearrangement links TRBV2 to TRBJ1-1; D unclear. Germline CDR1 reads SNHLY; CDR2 reads FYNNEI. The CDR3 has 13 residues. Trimming removed 6 bases from V and 3 bases from J, with 11 bases in between. CDR3 protein: CASREGGYTEAFF. The CDR3 nucleotides read TGTGCCAGCAGAGAGGGAGGGTACACTGAAGCTTTCTTT.